Shown below are 17 T cell receptor beta chains from a single sample sequenced in a study of PD-1 blockade in classical Hodgkin lymphoma. Method: immunoSEQ multiplex PCR; TCRdb's copy keeps in-frame clones and lacks some. Among about 90,000 clones listed, 90% were seen once. Time point of the sample: cycle 4 day 1 (C4D1), after 6 weeks of nivolumab. Following autologous stem cell transplantation, relapse occurred in every patient, and exposure to brentuximab vedotin varied. The sequencing here drew on peripheral blood mononuclear cells (PBMCs), taken before the fourth cycle of nivolumab. The origin of the receptors is a human donor with classical Hodgkin lymphoma.

CDR3 DNA sequence: TGTGCCAGCAGTTACTCGATTGGGATCCTAGGAACTGAAGCTTTCTTT. It specifies CASSYSIGILGTEAFF. The chain carries TRBV6-6 and TRBJ1-1; no reliable D call. The CDR3 loop spans 16 amino acids. The germline V gene encodes CDR1 MNHNY and CDR2 SVGAGI (reference sequence). Deletions cut 0 bases from V and 5 bases from J, with 16 bases between.

This clone was seen a single time. This chain links TRBV7-7 with TRBJ2-5; D gene uncertain. This CDR3 contains 14 residues. Trimming removed 1 base from V and 3 bases from J, with 9 bases in between. Germline lookup yields CDR1 SSHAT and CDR2 FNYEAQ (reference sequence). For the CDR3, the DNA is TGTGCCAGCAGCTTAGTCGGTCAGAAAGAGACCCAGTACTTC. Amino acid sequence: CASSLVGQKETQYF.

This clone occurred a few times. The rearrangement joins TRBV7-3 to TRBJ1-3; D is uncertain. The V gene lost 3 bases and the J gene lost 0 bases, with 9 bases spanning the gap. Germline lookup yields CDR1 SGHTA and CDR2 FQGTGA. This CDR3 region has 15 residues. As DNA, the CDR3 is TGTGCCAGCAGCTTCGACACAAGCTCTGGAAACACCATATATTTT. Translating it yields CASSFDTSSGNTIYF. Full variable domain (rest looked up from reference TRBV7-3 and TRBJ1-3): GAGVSQTPSNKVTEKGKYVELRCDPISGHTALYWYRQSLGQGPEFLIYFQGTGAADDSGLPNDRFFAVRPEGSVSTLKIQRTERGDSAVYLCASSFDTSSGNTIYFGEGSWLTVV.

CDR3 region: CASSMNRNTEAFF. The CDR3 nucleotides are TGTGCCAGTAGTATGAACCGGAACACTGAAGCTTTCTTT. This rearrangement joins TRBV19 to TRBJ1-1; D is unclear. Germline V gene data show CDR1 as LNHDA and CDR2 as SQIVND (reference sequence). V shed 3 bases and J shed 1 base, with 6 bases lying between them. There are 13 residues in the CDR3.

The chain joins TRBV5-6 to TRBJ1-4; a weak D match, TRBD1 (5 bases). This CDR3 region has 13 residues. Germline V gene data show CDR1 as SGHDT and CDR2 as YYEEEE. V lost 6 bases to trimming and J lost 8 bases, with 14 bases between them. The CDR3 reads CASTNRDPEKLFF. DNA of the CDR3: TGTGCCAGCACCAACCGGGACCCGGAAAAACTGTTTTTT.

This clone was counted once. The chain recombines TRBV6-1 with TRBJ1-1; 8 nucleotides line up with TRBD1. The length of the CDR3 is 16 residues. The germline V gene has CDR1 MNHNS and CDR2 SASEGT. Trimming at V came to 3 bases and at J to 0 bases, leaving 6 bases not matched to a gene. CDR3 DNA sequence: TGTGCCAGCAGTGACCGGGGACAGGCCCTGAACACTGAAGCTTTCTTT. This gives the protein CASSDRGQALNTEAFF.

The V and J genes are TRBV10-1 and TRBJ1-2, with 7 bases aligning to TRBD1. V lost 3 bases and J lost 2; bases outside the gene matches: 3. Germline CDR1 and CDR2: WNHNN and SYGVQD (reference sequence). This CDR3 is built from 14 residues. The CDR3 reads CASSEGTANYGYTF. The CDR3 DNA reads as TGCGCCAGCAGTGAAGGGACAGCCAACTATGGCTACACCTTC.

This clone was detected only once. DNA of the CDR3: TGTGCCAGCAGCTTAGATTGGTCAGATTATGGCTACACCTTC. Amino acids: CASSLDWSDYGYTF. This chain joins TRBV11-2 and TRBJ1-2, with D hard to call. This CDR3 has 14 amino acids. CDR1 and CDR2 (germline): SGHAT, FQNNGV. Between the trimmed V and J ends, which lost 0 bases and 5 bases, there was a span of 10 bases.

This chain connects TRBV9 to TRBJ2-3, with 8 bases aligning to TRBD2. Germline loops: CDR1 SGDLS, CDR2 YYNGEE. This CDR3 contains 14 residues. J gave up 5 bases and V 7 bases, and 9 bases lay outside the gene matches. The CDR3 loop is CASCFGTSGDTQYF. The DNA of the CDR3 is TGTGCCAGCTGTTTTGGTACTAGCGGAGATACGCAGTATTTT.

This clone appeared a few times. The gene calls are TRBV18 and TRBJ1-1; no clear D. The CDR3 loop spans 14 amino acids. The V gene's germline CDR1 is KGHSH and CDR2 LQKENI. V dropped 0 bases and J dropped 0 bases, with 5 bases sitting between them. The CDR3 DNA reads TGTGCCAGCTCACCACCAGCCATGAACACTGAAGCTTTCTTT. Its protein is CASSPPAMNTEAFF.

The chain combines TRBV29-1 with TRBJ2-3; no clear D. The CDR3 loop spans 11 amino acids. Trimming took 4 bases from V and 2 from J, leaving 4 bases between them. The germline gives CDR1 SQVTM, CDR2 ANQGSEA. CDR3 amino acids: CSVGITDTQYF. The DNA of the CDR3 is TGCAGCGTTGGGATCACAGATACGCAGTATTTT.

The chain recombines TRBV28 with TRBJ1-6; 8 nucleotides match TRBD1. The germline V gene encodes CDR1 MDHEN and CDR2 SYDVKM. There are 16 residues in the CDR3. The junction had 9 bases not matched to a gene; V was cut back by 5 bases and J by 6 bases. CDR3 residues: CASSRSYRGSNSPLHF. As DNA, the CDR3 is TGTGCCAGCAGTCGTAGCTACAGGGGGTCTAATTCACCCCTCCACTTT.

V is TRBV28 and J is TRBJ2-2; TRBD2 matches 8 bases. This CDR3 region has 15 residues. Germline V gives CDR1 MDHEN, CDR2 SYDVKM. The V gene end was trimmed by 6 bases and the J gene end by 3 bases; junction bases not matched to a gene: 6. CDR3 protein: CASSKRGPYTGELFF. The CDR3 DNA is TGTGCCAGCAGCAAGCGGGGGCCTTACACCGGGGAGCTGTTTTTT.

The chain recombines TRBV19 with TRBJ2-7; a possible D gene is TRBD1 (5 bases). The CDR3 length is 15 residues. V shed 3 bases and J shed 0 bases, with 12 bases lying between them. Germline V gene data show CDR1 as LNHDA and CDR2 as SQIVND (reference sequence). The DNA of the CDR3 is TGTGCCAGTAGTATTGGTCAGGGTACCTCCTACGAGCAGTACTTC. Protein product: CASSIGQGTSYEQYF. The variable domain in full, with the rest retrieved from reference TRBV19 and TRBJ2-7, is DGGITQSPKYLFRKEGQNVTLSCEQNLNHDAMYWYRQDPGQGLRLIYYSQIVNDFQKGDIAEGYSVSREKKESFPLTVTSAQKNPTAFYLCASSIGQGTSYEQYFGPGTRLTVT.

This chain uses TRBV10-1 with TRBJ2-7, with TRBD1 matching 8 bases. The CDR3 totals 16 residues. Germline values: CDR1 WNHNN, CDR2 SYGVQD (reference sequence). J was trimmed by 1 base and V by 2 bases; bases with no gene match: 7. CDR3 loop: CASSEGTGTGSYEQYF. CDR3 sequence (DNA): TGCGCCAGCAGTGAGGGGACCGGGACAGGATCCTACGAGCAGTACTTC.

The J gene is TRBJ1-2, the V gene TRBV29-1; D gene uncertain. V was trimmed by 2 bases and J by 6 bases, leaving 13 bases between them. Looked up from germline, CDR1 is SQVTM and CDR2 is ANQGSEA. The CDR3 totals 13 residues. CDR3 sequence (DNA): TGCAGCGTTGAAACGGCCGGACGGGATGGCTACACCTTC. Amino acids: CSVETAGRDGYTF. The whole variable domain, filled in from reference TRBV29-1 and TRBJ1-2, reads SAVISQKPSRDICQRGTSLTIQCQVDSQVTMMFWYRQQPGQSLTLIATANQGSEATYESGFVIDKFPISRPNLTFSTLTVSNMSPEDSSIYLCSVETAGRDGYTFGSGTRLTVV.

In its sample, this clone was seen once. CDR3 amino acids: CASSLSGTATDTQYF. The CDR3, as DNA: TGTGCCAGCAGCTTGTCGGGGACAGCCACAGATACGCAGTATTTT. The chain recombines TRBV5-4 with TRBJ2-3; TRBD1 matches at 7 bases. V was pared by 1 base and J by 2 bases, with 4 bases of the junction left unmatched. Germline CDR1 is SGHNT and CDR2 is YYREEE (reference sequence). The CDR3 runs to 15 residues.